This TCR beta chain stems from a study of regulatory T cells in long-lasting Graves disease. The sample holds many counts of this clonotype. Stated time point: newly diagnosed GD, antithyroid drugs for less than 3 months. Preparation of the TCR library used RNA extracted from PBMCs. It was an endocrinology department in Xi'an, China, that provided the patients. iRepertoire HTBI primers and Arm-PCR of CDR3 regions built TCR beta libraries. MiXCR, run by TCRdb on the multiplex PCR reads, gives a single entry per CDR3 protein. The top ten clones hold around a sixth of a sample with about 460,000 distinct CDR3 sequences, 13% to 15% of them seen once. Separately, the same data were catalogued under a study of T cells in Graves' hyperthyroidism and ophthalmopathy. That paper states: Diagnostic decisions used clinical symptoms, serum thyroxine and TRAb, thyroid ultrasound and orbital computed tomography. The HTBI primer set was used in a first-round RT-PCR of the TCR CDR3.

The clonotype originates from a woman between 50 and 59 years old with Graves disease. The sequences come from peripheral blood mononuclear cells (PBMCs), collected at new diagnosis, from a patient treated with antithyroid drugs.

The chain's CDR3 is CSVVDSLSSYEQYF. CDR3 sequence (DNA): TGCAGCGTTGTGGACAGTTTAAGCTCCTACGAGCAGTACTTC. The chain has TRBV29-1 and TRBJ2-7; TRBD1 is a possible D gene (6 bases). V shed 4 bases and J shed 0 bases, with 13 bases lying between them. The V gene's germline CDR1 is SQVTM and CDR2 ANQGSEA. CDR3 length: 14 amino acids.